The next 30 T cell receptor beta chains were all read from a single sample in a study of blood T cell repertoires in COVID-19. Method: immunoSEQ multiplex PCR; TCRdb's copy keeps in-frame clones and lacks some. The table shows 300,000 or so clones, with roughly 92% occurring only once. The material sequenced was peripheral blood. The origin of the receptors is a woman under 40 with COVID-19, enrolled during active disease.

In this sample, this clone turned up once. The chain links TRBV4-1 to TRBJ1-4, with TRBD1 identical over 7 bases. V lost 0 bases and J lost 8; bases outside the gene matches: 9. Germline V lookup: CDR1 MGHRA, CDR2 YSYEKL. There are 16 residues in the CDR3. CDR3 loop: CASSQDRTGVWEKLFF. The CDR3 bases are TGCGCCAGCAGCCAAGATAGAACAGGGGTTTGGGAAAAACTGTTTTTT.

The rearrangement links TRBV3-1 (or the pseudogene TRBV3-2) to TRBJ2-1, with 12 nucleotides matching TRBD2. Germline CDR1 LGHDT, CDR2 YNNKEL (reference sequence). Losses at the gene ends were 1 base for V and 0 bases for J; bases not matched to a gene: 10. CDR3 size: 20 residues. The CDR3 nucleotides read TGTGCCAGCAGCCAAGTGCGGGGTGGGACTAGCGGGTCCTCCTACAATGAGCAGTTCTTC. It is translated as CASSQVRGGTSGSSYNEQFF.

This clone was seen a handful of times. J is TRBJ1-2 and V is TRBV24-1; possible D gene TRBD1, 5 bases. V was clipped by 4 bases and J by 6 bases, with 8 bases between them. The CDR3 length is 12 residues. Germline V lookup: CDR1 KGHDR, CDR2 SFDVKD. DNA for the CDR3: TGTGCCACCAGTGAAGCGACAGATGGCTACACCTTC. Amino acids: CATSEATDGYTF.

This CDR3 is CASSTNGLAGATRAFF. Here the CDR3 DNA reads TGCGCCAGCAGTACGAATGGACTAGCGGGAGCCACCAGGGCGTTCTTC. The chain uses TRBV10-1 and TRBJ2-1; TRBD2 matches at 13 bases. Germline CDR1 and CDR2: WNHNN and SYGVQD (reference sequence). This CDR3 has 16 residues. V was clipped by 5 bases and J by 15 bases; unmatched bases: 16.

The chain uses TRBV30 and TRBJ2-1; 8 bases align to TRBD2. CDR1 and CDR2 (germline): GTSNPN, SVGIG (reference sequence). Trimming removed 0 bases from V and 6 bases from J; junction bases left unmatched: 7. The CDR3 contains 15 residues. In nucleotides, the CDR3 is TGTGCCTGGAGTGTCGGGGCGGGAGGCGGCAATGAGCAGTTCTTC. Translation: CAWSVGAGGGNEQFF.

CDR3 DNA: TGCGCCAGCAGCCCCGGACAGGGGATGAACTATGGCTACACCTTC. It is translated as CASSPGQGMNYGYTF. This chain connects TRBV5-1 to TRBJ1-2; 9 bases are a match to TRBD1. V gave up 4 bases and J gave up 2 bases; unmatched junction bases: 6. The germline V gene has CDR1 SGHRS and CDR2 YFSETQ. CDR3 length equals 15 residues.

The V and J genes are TRBV28 and TRBJ2-7; tentatively, D is TRBD2 (6 bases). The CDR3 runs 12 residues. Germline V CDR1 and CDR2: MDHEN, SYDVKM. V was trimmed by 3 bases and J by 6 bases, leaving 9 bases between them. CDR3 sequence reads: CASSLGRLEQYF. The DNA of the CDR3 is TGTGCCAGCAGTTTGGGGAGGCTCGAGCAGTACTTC. The entire variable domain, with the rest obtained from reference TRBV28 and TRBJ2-7, is as follows: DVKVTQSSRYLVKRTGEKVFLECVQDMDHENMFWYRQDPGLGLRLIYFSYDVKMKEKGDIPEGYSVSREKKERFSLILESASTNQTSMYLCASSLGRLEQYFGPGTRLTVT.

The chain has TRBV30 and TRBJ2-5, with TRBD2 matching over 7 bases. The CDR3 covers 15 residues. Germline lookup yields CDR1 GTSNPN and CDR2 SVGIG (reference sequence). The V segment lost 2 bases and the J segment 0 bases; nucleotides outside the gene matches: 6. CDR3 residues: CAWSLPSGDQETQYF. The CDR3 coding sequence is TGTGCCTGGAGTTTACCTAGCGGAGACCAAGAGACCCAGTACTTC.

This clone has a count of ten or more. The V gene is TRBV30, the J gene TRBJ2-2; 9 bases match TRBD1. The germline gives CDR1 GTSNPN, CDR2 SVGIG (reference sequence). With V trimmed by 8 bases and J by 2 bases, 6 bases remained unmatched. The CDR3 is 14 amino acids. This chain's CDR3 is CAAHRGPNTGELFF. CDR3 nucleotide sequence: TGTGCCGCCCACAGGGGGCCCAACACCGGGGAGCTGTTTTTT.

This clone was recorded once. This chain uses TRBV7-9 with TRBJ1-2, with a tentative D call TRBD1 (6 bases). The V end was cut by 6 bases, the J end by 4 bases, with 15 bases between. The CDR3 spans 14 residues. CDR1 SEHNR and CDR2 FQNEAQ come from the germline V gene (reference sequence). The CDR3 region is CASRHNQGSYGYTF. The CDR3 DNA reads as TGTGCCAGCAGACATAACCAGGGGTCCTATGGCTACACCTTC.

J is TRBJ2-1 and V is TRBV12-3 or TRBV12-4, with D possibly TRBD2 on 5 matching bases. The V end was cut by 2 bases, the J end by 8 bases, with 7 bases between. This CDR3 is built from 12 residues. CDR3 amino acids: CASSLRGHEQFF. The CDR3, as DNA: TGTGCCAGCAGTTTAAGAGGGCATGAGCAGTTCTTC.

V is TRBV5-6 and J is TRBJ1-2; D perhaps matches TRBD1 (6 bases). This CDR3 is built from 14 residues. Per germline, CDR1 SGHDT and CDR2 YYEEEE. Trimming removed 1 base from V and 10 bases from J, with 17 bases in between. This CDR3 is CASSLRGGLRDYTF. CDR3 DNA sequence: TGTGCCAGCAGCTTGAGGGGGGGACTAAGAGACTACACCTTC.

The chain employs TRBV3-1 (or the pseudogene TRBV3-2) and TRBJ2-5, with TRBD2 identical over 16 bases. CDR3 length: 15 amino acids. Germline V CDR1 and CDR2: LGHDT, YNNKEL (reference sequence). Trimming took 5 bases from V and 5 from J; bases not matched to a gene: 2. Written as DNA, the CDR3 is TGTGCCAGCAGCTGGGGACTAGCGGGAGGGGAGACCCAGTACTTC. Its translation is CASSWGLAGGETQYF.

The rearrangement links TRBV7-9 to TRBJ1-1; a possible D gene is TRBD1 (6 bases). Trimming removed 6 bases from V and 1 base from J, with 12 bases in between. The CDR3 runs 14 residues. Germline V gene lookup returns CDR1 SEHNR and CDR2 FQNEAQ (reference sequence). The CDR3 sequence: CASRDLGQNTEAFF. CDR3 DNA sequence: TGTGCCAGCAGGGACTTGGGACAGAACACTGAAGCTTTCTTT.

This chain links TRBV27 with TRBJ2-7; TRBD2 matches 7 bases. The germline V gene has CDR1 MNHEY and CDR2 SMNVEV (reference sequence). V dropped 6 bases and J dropped 7; count of bases not matched to a gene: 9. The CDR3 is 13 residues long. CDR3 protein: CASREAGLGEQYF. CDR3 DNA sequence: TGTGCCAGCAGGGAAGCGGGATTGGGTGAGCAGTACTTC.

V usage is TRBV18 and J usage is TRBJ1-2; no firm D call. The CDR3 runs 12 residues. Per germline, CDR1 KGHSH and CDR2 LQKENI. V shed 2 bases and J shed 8 bases, with 9 bases lying between them. The CDR3 DNA reads as TGTGCCAGCTCACCAGGACTGGACGGCTACACCTTC. Translated, it gives CASSPGLDGYTF. Looking up the rest from reference TRBV18 and TRBJ1-2 gives the full variable domain: NAGVMQNPRHLVRRRGQEARLRCSPMKGHSHVYWYRQLPEEGLKFMVYLQKENIIDESGMPKERFSAEFPKEGPSILRIQQVVRGDSAAYFCASSPGLDGYTFGSGTRLTVV.

The rearrangement uses TRBV6-5 and TRBJ1-2; 11 positions match TRBD1. Losses at the gene ends were 2 bases for V and 8 bases for J; bases not matched to a gene: 4. This CDR3 has 14 amino acids. Germline V lookup: CDR1 MNHEY, CDR2 SVGAGI. The CDR3 DNA reads TGTGCCAGCAGTTACCTGGGACAGGGGGTAGGCTACACCTTC. It codes for CASSYLGQGVGYTF.

The chain couples TRBV19 to TRBJ2-3; 12 bases fit TRBD1. The J segment lost 8 bases and the V segment lost 5 bases, leaving 17 bases of the junction unmatched. The CDR3 loop spans 18 amino acids. Germline V gene data show CDR1 as LNHDA and CDR2 as SQIVND (reference sequence). CDR3 sequence reads: CASSPPALGTGGSRTQYF. The CDR3 DNA reads TGTGCCAGTAGTCCACCGGCCCTCGGGACAGGGGGCTCGCGTACGCAGTATTTT.

V gene TRBV6-5 combines with J gene TRBJ1-5; tentative D call: TRBD1 (6 bases). Germline CDR1 reads MNHEY; CDR2 reads SVGAGI. The CDR3 is 15 amino acids. With 0 bases removed from V and 5 bases from J, the gap between germline ends came to 11 bases. The DNA of the CDR3 is TGTGCCAGCAGTTACTCATCACAGGGCGATCAGCCCCAGCATTTT. Protein: CASSYSSQGDQPQHF.

The gene calls are TRBV23-1 and TRBJ1-3, with D tentatively TRBD1 (6 bases). TRBV23-1 is an open reading frame, and its role is uncertain. Between the trimmed V and J ends, which lost 0 bases and 2 bases, there was a span of 17 bases. The CDR3 covers 18 residues. In DNA form, the CDR3 reads TGCGCCAGCAGTCAATCCTGGGACAATTCGTATCCTGGAAACACCATATATTTT. This codes for CASSQSWDNSYPGNTIYF.

The chain is built from TRBV7-9 and TRBJ1-1; TRBD1 agrees at 9 bases. CDR1 is SEHNR, CDR2 FQNEAQ, per germline (reference sequence). The trim removed 5 bases at V and 6 bases at J, leaving 7 bases unmatched. The CDR3 length is 14 residues. The CDR3: CASSTGQGIPEAFF. CDR3 DNA sequence: TGTGCCAGCAGCACGGGACAGGGAATACCTGAAGCTTTCTTT.

This sequence joins TRBV9 and TRBJ1-2; 9 nucleotides match TRBD1. The junction had 4 bases not matched to a gene; V was cut back by 4 bases and J by 0 bases. CDR3 size: 15 residues. Per the germline V gene, CDR1 is SGDLS and CDR2 is YYNGEE. CDR3 in DNA: TGTGCCAGCAGCCAAGGACAGGGGCCTAACTATGGCTACACCTTC. Translating it yields CASSQGQGPNYGYTF.

The chain joins TRBV7-2 to TRBJ2-2; 7 bases align to TRBD1. V shed 4 bases and J 4 bases; nucleotides not matched to a gene: 12. The CDR3 has 17 amino acids. Germline loops: CDR1 SGHTA, CDR2 FQGNSA. The CDR3 here is CASSSNLLRDSTGELFF. The CDR3 DNA sequence: TGTGCCAGCAGCTCGAACCTGCTCCGGGACAGCACCGGGGAGCTGTTTTTT. Filled out from reference TRBV7-2 and TRBJ2-2, the complete variable domain reads GAGVSQSPSNKVTEKGKDVELRCDPISGHTALYWYRQSLGQGLEFLIYFQGNSAPDKSGLPSDRFSAERTGGSVSTLTIQRTQQEDSAVYLCASSSNLLRDSTGELFFGEGSRLTVL.

Regarding this clone: Other DNA sequences in this sample translate to the same CDR3. The chain joins TRBV19 to TRBJ1-5, with D unclear. The CDR3 is made up of 14 amino acids. V lost 1 base and J lost 3, with 7 bases in between. CDR1 is LNHDA and CDR2 is SQIVND in the germline V gene (reference sequence). CDR3 nucleotide sequence: TGTGCCAGTAGTATAGGAGGAGACAATCAGCCCCAGCATTTT. It codes for CASSIGGDNQPQHF.

V usage is TRBV19 and J usage is TRBJ1-1; D remains ambiguous. CDR3 length: 12 residues. Trimming shortened V by 7 bases and J by 4 bases, and 10 bases separated the two germline ends. From germline, CDR1 is LNHDA and CDR2 SQIVND (reference sequence). The CDR3 here is CASNFGSTEAFF. CDR3 coding DNA: TGTGCCAGTAATTTCGGGAGCACTGAAGCTTTCTTT.

The rearrangement joins TRBV5-1 to TRBJ1-1; D is unresolved. Germline lookup yields CDR1 SGHRS and CDR2 YFSETQ. V lost 5 bases and J 3 bases, leaving 11 bases between the germline ends. The CDR3 has 13 residues. CDR3 nucleotides: TGCGCCAGCAGTTCCGGGTCTTACACTGAAGCTTTCTTT. Translating it yields CASSSGSYTEAFF.

CDR3 sequence reads: CASSLSQGGEKLFF. CDR3 sequence (DNA): TGTGCCAGCAGTTTATCTCAGGGGGGAGAAAAACTGTTTTTT. The chain combines TRBV28 with TRBJ1-4; 7 bases are shared with TRBD1. The junction had 4 bases not matched to a gene; V was cut back by 1 base and J by 8 bases. The CDR3 totals 14 residues. Germline CDR1 MDHEN, CDR2 SYDVKM.

The chain employs TRBV28 and TRBJ2-7, with 7 bases that match TRBD2. V lost 1 base and J lost 3; bases outside the gene matches: 0. The CDR3 has 13 residues. Per germline, CDR1 MDHEN and CDR2 SYDVKM. The CDR3 DNA is TGTGCCAGCAGTTTATCTAGCGGCTACGAGCAGTACTTC. As protein: CASSLSSGYEQYF.

This chain joins TRBV5-6 and TRBJ2-7; D may be TRBD2 (5 bases). CDR1 is SGHDT, CDR2 YYEEEE, per germline. CDR3 length: 15 residues. Deletions cut 7 bases from V and 6 bases from J, with 23 bases between. DNA of the CDR3: TGTGCCAGCTCTTCATACGGCCCCGGAGGAAGCGAGCAGTACTTC. Its translation: CASSSYGPGGSEQYF. Filled out from reference TRBV5-6 and TRBJ2-7, the complete variable domain reads DAGVTQSPTHLIKTRGQQVTLRCSPKSGHDTVSWYQQALGQGPQFIFQYYEEEERQRGNFPDRFSGHQFPNYSSELNVNALLLGDSALYLCASSSYGPGGSEQYFGPGTRLTVT.

The J gene is TRBJ2-7, the V gene TRBV25-1; 7 bases are a match to TRBD1. Germline V gene data show CDR1 as MGHDK and CDR2 as SYGVNS. V dropped 1 base and J dropped 2; count of bases not matched to a gene: 2. CDR3 length: 14 amino acids. The CDR3 DNA reads TGTGCCAGCAGTGAATTAACAGGGGCCTACGAGCAGTACTTC. Encoded protein: CASSELTGAYEQYF.